One T cell receptor beta chain is described in this entry. Data came from immunoSEQ multiplex PCR; TCRdb stores just in-frame clones and leaves some out. The repertoire consists of over 20,000 clones, with about 91% occurring once and the leading ten covering about 2%. The V gene's germline CDR1 is SNHLY and CDR2 FYNNEI. The CDR3 is made up of 18 amino acids. Trimming pared 3 bases from V and 5 bases from J, leaving 23 bases between. This sample was taken from a study of blood T cell repertoires in COVID-19. Study information: There were acute and convalescent COVID-19 samples, and they came from the United States, Italy and Spain. From T cells, B-cell-depleted T cells, or PBMCs came the material, which was cDNA or gDNA.

Sequencing was done on a sample of peripheral blood. This receptor was taken from a human donor in a cohort sampled during active COVID-19. The rearrangement uses TRBV2 and TRBJ2-1; D may be TRBD1 (6 bases). Here the CDR3 reads CASSENRALYGVNNEQFF. For the CDR3, the DNA is TGTGCCAGCAGTGAGAACAGGGCCCTCTATGGGGTTAACAATGAGCAGTTCTTC.